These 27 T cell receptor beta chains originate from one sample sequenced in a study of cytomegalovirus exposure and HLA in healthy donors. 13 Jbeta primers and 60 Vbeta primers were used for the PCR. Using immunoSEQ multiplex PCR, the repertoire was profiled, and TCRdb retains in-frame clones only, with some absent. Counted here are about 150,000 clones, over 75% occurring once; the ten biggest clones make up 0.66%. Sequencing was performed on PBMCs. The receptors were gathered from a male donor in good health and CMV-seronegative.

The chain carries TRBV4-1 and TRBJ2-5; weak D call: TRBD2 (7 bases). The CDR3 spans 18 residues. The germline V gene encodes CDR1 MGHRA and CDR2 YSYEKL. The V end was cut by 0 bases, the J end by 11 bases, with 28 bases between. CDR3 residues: CASSQESYSGGGPLEQYF. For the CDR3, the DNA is TGCGCCAGCAGCCAAGAATCCTACTCTGGGGGGGGCCCGCTTGAGCAGTACTTC.

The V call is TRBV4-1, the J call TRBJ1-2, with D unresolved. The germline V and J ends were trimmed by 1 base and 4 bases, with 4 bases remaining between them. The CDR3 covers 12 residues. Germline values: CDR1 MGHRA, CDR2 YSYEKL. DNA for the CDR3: TGCGCCAGCAGCCAAGGGCTCTATGGCTACACCTTC. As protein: CASSQGLYGYTF.

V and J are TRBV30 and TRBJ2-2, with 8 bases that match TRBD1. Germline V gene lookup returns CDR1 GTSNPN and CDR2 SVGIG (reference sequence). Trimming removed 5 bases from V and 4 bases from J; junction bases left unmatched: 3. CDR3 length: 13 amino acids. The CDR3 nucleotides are TGTGCCTGGTCGGACAGGGTCACCGGGGAGCTGTTTTTT. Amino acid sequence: CAWSDRVTGELFF.

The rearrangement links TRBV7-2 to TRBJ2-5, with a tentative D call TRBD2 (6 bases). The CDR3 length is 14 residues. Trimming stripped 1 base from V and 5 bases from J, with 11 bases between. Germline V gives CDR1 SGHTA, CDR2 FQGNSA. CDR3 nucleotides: TGTGCCAGCAGCTTAGGGTTTGGGGGGGAGACCCAGTACTTC. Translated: CASSLGFGGETQYF.

The CDR3 spells CASSPASTDTQYF. CDR3 coding DNA: TGTGCCAGCTCACCAGCTAGTACAGATACGCAGTATTTT. The V call is TRBV18, the J call TRBJ2-3; D remains ambiguous. Trimming removed 2 bases from V and 3 bases from J, with 6 bases in between. There are 13 residues in the CDR3. Germline CDR1 is KGHSH and CDR2 is LQKENI.

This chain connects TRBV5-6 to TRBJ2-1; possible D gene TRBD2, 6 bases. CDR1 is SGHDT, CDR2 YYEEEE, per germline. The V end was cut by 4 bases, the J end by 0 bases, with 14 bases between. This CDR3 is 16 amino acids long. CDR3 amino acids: CASSAGPTSSYNEQFF. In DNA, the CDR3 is TGTGCCAGCAGCGCGGGACCGACGAGCTCCTACAATGAGCAGTTCTTC.

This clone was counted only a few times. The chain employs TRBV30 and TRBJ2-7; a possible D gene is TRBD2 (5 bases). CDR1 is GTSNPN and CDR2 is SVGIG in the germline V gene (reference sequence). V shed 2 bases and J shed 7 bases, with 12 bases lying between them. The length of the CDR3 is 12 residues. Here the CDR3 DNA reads TGTGCCTGGAGTCCCCCGCCGGGGGAGCAGTACTTC. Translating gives CAWSPPPGEQYF.

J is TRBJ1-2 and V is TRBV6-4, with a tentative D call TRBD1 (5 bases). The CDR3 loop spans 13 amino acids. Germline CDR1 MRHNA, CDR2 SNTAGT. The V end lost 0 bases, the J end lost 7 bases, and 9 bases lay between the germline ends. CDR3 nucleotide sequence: TGTGCCAGCAGTGACTCGACTAGGGGTGGCTACACCTTC. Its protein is CASSDSTRGGYTF.

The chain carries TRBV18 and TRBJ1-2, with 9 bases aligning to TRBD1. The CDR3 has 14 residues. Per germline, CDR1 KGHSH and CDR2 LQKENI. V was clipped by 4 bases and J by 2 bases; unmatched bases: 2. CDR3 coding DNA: TGTGCCAGCTCACTCGGACAGGGGAACTATGGCTACACCTTC. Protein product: CASSLGQGNYGYTF.

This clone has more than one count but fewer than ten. The CDR3 here is CASRDSATNEKLFF. CDR3 bases: TGTGCCAGCAGGGACAGTGCAACTAATGAAAAACTGTTTTTT. The gene calls are TRBV6-5 and TRBJ1-4, with D possibly being TRBD1 (6 bases). The V gene lost 6 bases and the J gene lost 0 bases, with 8 bases spanning the gap. Per germline, CDR1 MNHEY and CDR2 SVGAGI. The CDR3 spans 14 residues.

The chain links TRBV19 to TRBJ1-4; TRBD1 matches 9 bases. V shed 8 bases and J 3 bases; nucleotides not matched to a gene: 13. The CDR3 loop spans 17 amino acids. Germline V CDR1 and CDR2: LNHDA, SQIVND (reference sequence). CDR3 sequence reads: CASRPPGTGLPNEKLFF. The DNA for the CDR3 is TGTGCCAGTCGCCCCCCCGGGACAGGGTTGCCTAATGAAAAACTGTTTTTT.

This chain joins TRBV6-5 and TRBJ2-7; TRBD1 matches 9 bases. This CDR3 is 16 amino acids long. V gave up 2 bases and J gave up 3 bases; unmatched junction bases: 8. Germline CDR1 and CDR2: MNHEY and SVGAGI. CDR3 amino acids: CASSYIRTGALYEQYF. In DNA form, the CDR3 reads TGTGCCAGCAGTTACATCCGGACAGGGGCTCTCTACGAGCAGTACTTC.

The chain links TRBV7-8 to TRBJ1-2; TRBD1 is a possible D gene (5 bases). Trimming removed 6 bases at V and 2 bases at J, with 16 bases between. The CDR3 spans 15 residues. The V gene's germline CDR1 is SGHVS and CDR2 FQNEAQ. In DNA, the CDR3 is TGTGCCAGCAGTCCGGGGGAGAAAAGAAACTATGGCTACACCTTC. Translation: CASSPGEKRNYGYTF.

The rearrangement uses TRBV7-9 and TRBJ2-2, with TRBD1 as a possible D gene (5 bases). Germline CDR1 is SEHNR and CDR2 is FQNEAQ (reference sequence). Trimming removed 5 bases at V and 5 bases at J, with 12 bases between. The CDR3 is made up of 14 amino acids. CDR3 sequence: CASSVSYRTGELFF. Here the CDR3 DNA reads TGTGCCAGCAGCGTCTCATACAGGACCGGGGAGCTGTTTTTT.

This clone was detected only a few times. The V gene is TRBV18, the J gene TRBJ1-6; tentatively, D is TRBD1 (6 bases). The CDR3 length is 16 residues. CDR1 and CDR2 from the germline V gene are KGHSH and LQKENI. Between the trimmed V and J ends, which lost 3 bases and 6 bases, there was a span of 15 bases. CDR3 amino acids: CASSPAGQGINSPLHF. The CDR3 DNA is TGTGCCAGCTCACCGGCAGGTCAGGGGATTAATTCACCCCTCCACTTT. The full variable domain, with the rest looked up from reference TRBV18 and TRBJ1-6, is NAGVMQNPRHLVRRRGQEARLRCSPMKGHSHVYWYRQLPEEGLKFMVYLQKENIIDESGMPKERFSAEFPKEGPSILRIQQVVRGDSAAYFCASSPAGQGINSPLHFGNGTRLTVT.

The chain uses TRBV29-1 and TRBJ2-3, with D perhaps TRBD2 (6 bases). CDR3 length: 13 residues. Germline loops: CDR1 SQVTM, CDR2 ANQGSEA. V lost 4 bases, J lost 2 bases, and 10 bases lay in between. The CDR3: CSVGRDSTDTQYF. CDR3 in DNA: TGCAGCGTTGGACGGGACTCCACAGATACGCAGTATTTT.

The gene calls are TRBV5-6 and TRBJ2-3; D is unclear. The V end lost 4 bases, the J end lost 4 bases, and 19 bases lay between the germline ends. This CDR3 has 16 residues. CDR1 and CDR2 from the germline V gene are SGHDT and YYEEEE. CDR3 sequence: CASSLGRPRLPDTQYF. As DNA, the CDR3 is TGTGCCAGCAGCCTTGGCCGCCCTAGACTTCCAGATACGCAGTATTTT.

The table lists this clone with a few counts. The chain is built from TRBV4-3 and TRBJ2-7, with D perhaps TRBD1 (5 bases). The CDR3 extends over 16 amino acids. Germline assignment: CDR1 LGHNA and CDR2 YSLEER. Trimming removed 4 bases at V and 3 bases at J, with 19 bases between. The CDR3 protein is CASSLGVDSEVYEQYF. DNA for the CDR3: TGCGCCAGCAGCCTAGGCGTCGACAGTGAAGTCTACGAGCAGTACTTC.

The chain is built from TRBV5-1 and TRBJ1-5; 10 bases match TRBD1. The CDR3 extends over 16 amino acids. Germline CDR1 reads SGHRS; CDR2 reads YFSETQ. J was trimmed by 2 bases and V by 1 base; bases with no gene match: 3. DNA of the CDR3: TGCGCCAGCAGCTTGCTCGGGACAGGGGGCAATCAGCCCCAGCATTTT. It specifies CASSLLGTGGNQPQHF. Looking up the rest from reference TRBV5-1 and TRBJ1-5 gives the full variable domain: KAGVTQTPRYLIKTRGQQVTLSCSPISGHRSVSWYQQTPGQGLQFLFEYFSETQRNKGNFPGRFSGRQFSNSRSEMNVSTLELGDSALYLCASSLLGTGGNQPQHFGDGTRLSIL.

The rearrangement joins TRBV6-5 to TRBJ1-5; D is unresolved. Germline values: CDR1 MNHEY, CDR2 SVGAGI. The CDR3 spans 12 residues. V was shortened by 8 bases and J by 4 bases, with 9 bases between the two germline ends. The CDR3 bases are TGTGCCAGCGGAGGCACGAATCAGCCCCAGCATTTT. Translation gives CASGGTNQPQHF.

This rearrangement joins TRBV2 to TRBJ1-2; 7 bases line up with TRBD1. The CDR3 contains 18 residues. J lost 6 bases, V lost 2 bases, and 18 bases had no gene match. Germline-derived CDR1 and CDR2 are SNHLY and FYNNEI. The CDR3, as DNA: TGTGCCAGCAGTGAAAGCGGGGGACAGCGGGGAGTAGGCAATGGCTACACCTTC. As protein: CASSESGGQRGVGNGYTF.

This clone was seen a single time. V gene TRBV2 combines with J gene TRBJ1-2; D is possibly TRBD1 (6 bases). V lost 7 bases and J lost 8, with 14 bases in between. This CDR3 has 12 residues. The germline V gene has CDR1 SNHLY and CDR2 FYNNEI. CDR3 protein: CASTTGSRGYTF. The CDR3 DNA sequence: TGTGCCAGCACCACAGGGTCGAGGGGCTACACCTTC.

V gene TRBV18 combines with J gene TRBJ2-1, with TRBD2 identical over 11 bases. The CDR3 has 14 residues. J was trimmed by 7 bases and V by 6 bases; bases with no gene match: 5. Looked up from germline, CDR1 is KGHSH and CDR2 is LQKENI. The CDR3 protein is CASSGTSGGNEQFF. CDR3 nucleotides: TGTGCCAGCTCGGGGACTAGCGGAGGGAATGAGCAGTTCTTC. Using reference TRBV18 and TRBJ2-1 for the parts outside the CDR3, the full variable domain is NAGVMQNPRHLVRRRGQEARLRCSPMKGHSHVYWYRQLPEEGLKFMVYLQKENIIDESGMPKERFSAEFPKEGPSILRIQQVVRGDSAAYFCASSGTSGGNEQFFGPGTRLTVL.

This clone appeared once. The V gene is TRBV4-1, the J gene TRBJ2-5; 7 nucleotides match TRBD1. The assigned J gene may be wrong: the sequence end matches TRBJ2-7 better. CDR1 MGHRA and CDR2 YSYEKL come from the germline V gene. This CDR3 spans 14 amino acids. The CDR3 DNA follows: TGCGCCAGCAGCCAGGAACAGACAGGGTACGAGCAGTACTTC. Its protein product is CASSQEQTGYEQYF.

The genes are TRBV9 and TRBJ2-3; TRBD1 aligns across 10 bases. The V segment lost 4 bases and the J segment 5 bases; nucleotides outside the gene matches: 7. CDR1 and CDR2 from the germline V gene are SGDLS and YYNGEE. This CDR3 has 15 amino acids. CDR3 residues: CASSPLGQGRDTQYF. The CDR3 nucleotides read TGTGCCAGCAGCCCATTGGGACAGGGGAGAGATACGCAGTATTTT.

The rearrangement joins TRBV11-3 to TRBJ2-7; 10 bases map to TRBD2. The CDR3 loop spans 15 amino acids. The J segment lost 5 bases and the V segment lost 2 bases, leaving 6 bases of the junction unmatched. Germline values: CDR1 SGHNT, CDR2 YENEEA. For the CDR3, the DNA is TGTGCCAGCAGCTTAAACCTAGCGGGAGTAGACGAGCAGTACTTC. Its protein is CASSLNLAGVDEQYF.

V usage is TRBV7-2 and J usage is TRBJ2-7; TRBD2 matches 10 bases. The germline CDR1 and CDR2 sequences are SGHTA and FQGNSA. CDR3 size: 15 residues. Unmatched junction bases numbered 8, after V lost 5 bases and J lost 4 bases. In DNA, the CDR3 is TGTGCCAGCAGCCCCGGACTAGCGGAGAGGTACGAGCAGTACTTC. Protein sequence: CASSPGLAERYEQYF.